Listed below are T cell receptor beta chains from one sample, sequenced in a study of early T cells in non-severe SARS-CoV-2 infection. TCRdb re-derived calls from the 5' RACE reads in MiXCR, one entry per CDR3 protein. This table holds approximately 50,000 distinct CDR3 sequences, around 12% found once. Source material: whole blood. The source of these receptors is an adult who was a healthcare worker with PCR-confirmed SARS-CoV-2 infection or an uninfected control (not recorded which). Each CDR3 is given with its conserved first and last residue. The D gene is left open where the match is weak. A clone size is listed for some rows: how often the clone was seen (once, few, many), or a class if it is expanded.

CASRADVQRNTEAFF,TGTGCCAGCCGGGCCGATGTCCAGAGGAACACTGAAGCTTTCTTT,-,-,TRBJ1-1,TRBV6-5
CASSAQGSGPNQPQHF,TGTGCCAGCAGCGCACAGGGTTCCGGGCCTAATCAGCCCCAGCATTTT,-,-,TRBJ1-5,TRBV5-5
CASSLRRGETQYF,TGTGCCAGCAGCTTACGGCGAGGAGAGACCCAGTACTTC,-,-,TRBJ2-5,TRBV7-2
CSAGTLAGYNEQFF,TGCAGTGCTGGAACCCTAGCAGGGTACAATGAGCAGTTCTTC,-,-,TRBJ2-1,TRBV20-1
CASSPGQAWPEAFF,TGTGCCAGCAGCCCGGGACAGGCGTGGCCTGAAGCTTTCTTT,TRBD1,many,TRBJ1-1,TRBV7-2
CASSTDYNEQFF,TGTGCCAGCAGTACGGATTACAATGAGCAGTTCTTC,-,many,TRBJ2-1,TRBV6-2/TRBV6-3
CASSLRGGVQPNTEAFF,TGCGCCAGCAGCTTGAGAGGAGGGGTTCAGCCGAACACTGAAGCTTTCTTT,-,few,TRBJ1-1,TRBV5-1
CAISSPPRDSQETQYF,TGTGCCATCAGTTCCCCCCCCCGGGACTCCCAAGAGACCCAGTACTTC,-,few,TRBJ2-5,TRBV10-3
CASNEGGALNEQFF,TGTGCCAGCAACGAAGGGGGGGCTCTAAATGAGCAGTTCTTC,-,-,TRBJ2-1,TRBV2
CASRPGLLNSNQPQHF,TGTGCCAGCAGGCCCGGACTGCTAAATAGCAATCAGCCCCAGCATTTT,-,few,TRBJ1-5,TRBV6-5
CSVDGTGKTQYF,TGCAGCGTTGATGGGACGGGAAAGACCCAGTACTTC,-,few,TRBJ2-5,TRBV29-1
CASSPLSGRVYEQYF,TGTGCCAGCAGTCCCCTATCGGGCAGGGTCTACGAGCAGTACTTC,-,-,TRBJ2-7,TRBV11-2
CASSLFGSRIGAFF,TGTGCCAGCAGTTTATTCGGCTCGCGGATCGGAGCTTTCTTT,-,few,TRBJ1-1,TRBV12-3/TRBV12-4
CSGVIWNTETFF,TGCAGCGGGGTGATTTGGAACACTGAAACTTTCTTT,-,-,TRBJ1-1,TRBV29-1
CASSYFGGRDEQYF,TGTGCCAGCAGTTACTTCGGGGGAAGGGACGAGCAGTACTTC,-,-,TRBJ2-7,TRBV6-5
CSVAGTGTPQETQYF,TGCAGCGTTGCCGGGACAGGGACCCCTCAAGAGACCCAGTACTTC,TRBD1,-,TRBJ2-5,TRBV29-1
CASSNSRRAYEQYF,TGTGCCAGCAGCAACTCCCGACGGGCCTACGAGCAGTACTTC,-,many,TRBJ2-7,TRBV7-9
CASSTRTVVSYGYTF,TGTGCCAGTAGTACACGGACAGTCGTAAGCTATGGCTACACCTTC,-,-,TRBJ1-2,TRBV19
CASSIEGGISQETQYF,TGTGCCAGCAGTATTGAAGGTGGGATTTCCCAAGAGACCCAGTACTTC,-,-,TRBJ2-5,TRBV6-1
CASSLPSLGNTEAFF,TGTGCCAGCAGCTTGCCGTCCTTGGGGAACACTGAAGCTTTCTTT,-,-,TRBJ1-1,TRBV5-6
CASGTEYGYTF,TGTGCCAGCGGGACAGAGTATGGCTACACCTTC,TRBD1,few,TRBJ1-2,TRBV7-2
CAISDDTDTQYF,TGTGCCATCAGTGACGACACAGATACGCAGTATTTT,-,-,TRBJ2-3,TRBV10-3
CSASRLAGGTDTQYF,TGCAGTGCTAGCCGACTAGCGGGGGGCACAGATACGCAGTATTTT,TRBD2,many,TRBJ2-3,TRBV20-1
CASSYVEQETQYF,TGTGCCAGCAGTTACGTAGAACAAGAGACCCAGTACTTC,-,once,TRBJ2-5,TRBV6-5
CATSRSGSGANVLTF,TGTGCCACCAGCAGAAGCGGATCTGGGGCCAACGTCCTGACTTTC,-,few,TRBJ2-6,TRBV15
CASSYRAGGSADTQYF,TGTGCCAGCAGTTACCGCGCGGGGGGGAGCGCAGATACGCAGTATTTT,TRBD2,-,TRBJ2-3,TRBV6-5
CASSLDPGRIYEQYF,TGTGCCAGCAGCTTAGATCCGGGGCGGATCTACGAGCAGTACTTC,-,-,TRBJ2-7,TRBV11-2
CASSSRPTGFTEAFF,TGTGCCAGCAGCAGCCGTCCAACAGGTTTCACTGAAGCTTTCTTT,-,few,TRBJ1-1,TRBV12-3/TRBV12-4
CASSSNMADTQYF,TGTGCCAGCAGCTCTAATATGGCAGATACGCAGTATTTT,-,-,TRBJ2-3,TRBV7-8
CASRAGRSNEQYF,TGTGCCAGCAGGGCAGGGCGGTCCAACGAGCAGTACTTC,-,few,TRBJ2-7,TRBV6-2/TRBV6-3
CASSPSSTAGYGYTF,TGTGCCAGCAGCCCCTCCAGCACTGCTGGCTATGGCTACACCTTC,-,few,TRBJ1-2,TRBV7-9
CSALMRGDEQYF,TGCAGTGCCCTCATGAGGGGAGACGAGCAGTACTTC,-,many,TRBJ2-7,TRBV20-1
CASLTGGLSDTQYF,TGTGCCAGCCTTACCGGGGGGTTGTCAGATACGCAGTATTTT,TRBD2,many,TRBJ2-3,TRBV6-2/TRBV6-3
CASSAPSGSNEQFF,TGTGCCAGCAGTGCCCCCTCCGGGAGCAATGAGCAGTTCTTC,-,few,TRBJ2-1,TRBV27
CASSQDWTGGDPYEQYF,TGCGCCAGCAGCCAAGACTGGACAGGGGGCGACCCCTACGAGCAGTACTTC,TRBD1,many,TRBJ2-7,TRBV4-3
CASSQDLGGSNYGYTF,TGCGCCAGCAGCCAAGATCTTGGCGGGTCCAACTATGGCTACACCTTC,-,few,TRBJ1-2,TRBV4-3
CASSLVGQGGSPLHF,TGTGCCAGCAGCTTAGTAGGACAGGGCGGTTCACCCCTCCACTTT,TRBD1,few,TRBJ1-6,TRBV7-2
CASTPRGDAYNEQFF,TGTGCCAGCACCCCCCGGGGGGACGCCTACAATGAGCAGTTCTTC,TRBD2,-,TRBJ2-1,TRBV13
CASSIVGFEQHF,TGTGCCAGTAGCATAGTTGGTTTCGAGCAGCACTTC,-,few,TRBJ2-7,TRBV19
CASSFTRVGYEQYF,TGTGCCAGCAGCTTCACTAGGGTAGGATACGAGCAGTACTTC,-,many,TRBJ2-7,TRBV7-2
CASSRGGSGLIQETQYF,TGTGCCAGCAGCCGGGGCGGGAGCGGCCTAATCCAAGAGACCCAGTACTTC,TRBD2,many,TRBJ2-5,TRBV7-2
CAWRGGQFF,TGTGCCTGGAGAGGTGGGCAGTTCTTC,-,-,TRBJ2-1,TRBV30
CASSLGRAGMTYEQYF,TGCGCCAGCAGCTTGGGGCGGGCAGGGATGACCTACGAGCAGTACTTC,-,many,TRBJ2-7,TRBV5-1